The rows below give T cell receptor beta chains drawn from one sample of a study. TCRdb re-called the 5' RACE reads with MiXCR, one entry per CDR3 protein. Of 35,000 to 55,000 distinct CDR3 sequences in the sample, about a fifth were seen once. The source material was Tregs sorted from a lymph node. The receptors were gathered from a female donor with breast cancer. Both conserved end residues are trimmed from each CDR3. The order of the fields is D gene, CDR3 length, J gene, V gene, CDR3 protein. A D gene is named only where the DNA matches it firmly.

NA,10,TRBJ2-7,TRBV5-1,ATTLGTGEQY
TRBD1,14,TRBJ2-1,TRBV7-9,ASSSVRGRSYNEQF
NA,17,TRBJ1-5,TRBV7-3,ASSSQTDPTFYSNQPQH
NA,13,TRBJ2-3,TRBV21-1,ASSKRAAFADTQY
NA,13,TRBJ1-4,TRBV28,ASSVEGAWDEKLF
NA,12,TRBJ2-7,TRBV6-2/TRBV6-3,ASSYSLRDHEQY
TRBD2,10,TRBJ2-7,TRBV20-1,SGTSGGYEQY
NA,11,TRBJ2-2,TRBV5-1,ASGEGIDGELF
NA,13,TRBJ1-6,TRBV6-5,ASSPQGAGADPLH
NA,11,TRBJ2-7,TRBV5-1,ASRTDPFYEQY
NA,11,TRBJ2-1,TRBV28,ASRESARNEQF
NA,11,TRBJ1-2,TRBV5-7,ASSPDILYGYT
NA,13,TRBJ1-2,TRBV7-9,ASSPRGQLGVGYT
TRBD2,14,TRBJ2-2,TRBV7-9,ASSWGLARNTGELF
NA,13,TRBJ1-4,TRBV28,ASSTRTAPNEKLF
TRBD2,11,TRBJ2-3,TRBV24-1,ATSEPGLGTQY
NA,11,TRBJ2-7,TRBV18,ASSPRARDKQY
NA,11,TRBJ2-1,TRBV29-1,SVPRNVYNEQF
TRBD2,13,TRBJ2-1,TRBV20-1,SAIETSSKPEEQF
NA,11,TRBJ1-2,TRBV14,ASSQFRGYGYT
NA,12,TRBJ1-2,TRBV7-9,ASSTTGEALRYT
TRBD1,12,TRBJ1-5,TRBV27,ASSRQGGDQPQH
NA,13,TRBJ2-5,TRBV6-1,ASSEAGSFQGTQY
TRBD1,11,TRBJ2-5,TRBV7-9,ASSLGQGITQY
NA,11,TRBJ1-3,TRBV6-5,ASSAGSGNTIY
TRBD1,13,TRBJ2-2,TRBV4-1,ASSPWDRVAGELF
NA,11,TRBJ2-7,TRBV20-1,SASDRLGYEQY
TRBD1,15,TRBJ1-4,TRBV5-1,ASSSGGASQNNEKLS
TRBD2,13,TRBJ2-3,TRBV12-3/TRBV12-4,ASESQAGGPHTQY
TRBD2,12,TRBJ2-3,TRBV4-1,ASSHGTNTDTQY
NA,12,TRBJ2-2,TRBV5-1,ASSLIRGGGELF
TRBD2,12,TRBJ2-1,TRBV20-1,SSKSGRENNEQF
NA,13,TRBJ2-3,TRBV7-6,ASSLTPGATDTQY
TRBD2,17,TRBJ2-3,TRBV28,ASSPFIMTSGGGADTQY
NA,12,TRBJ2-1,TRBV6-5,ASSRGVQLYEQF
TRBD1,11,TRBJ1-1,TRBV6-5,ASRTGGYTEAF
NA,12,TRBJ2-7,TRBV4-1,ASSQVGNIYEQY
NA,12,TRBJ1-4,TRBV7-9,ASSHPGEAEKLF
NA,10,TRBJ2-2,TRBV12-3/TRBV12-4,ASSLDSGELF
NA,13,TRBJ2-3,TRBV9,ASSVEGLASDTQY
NA,10,TRBJ2-3,TRBV7-8,ASSLREDTQY
NA,13,TRBJ1-5,TRBV6-5,ASSYRPDGKLPQH
NA,13,TRBJ1-5,TRBV7-9,ASSSSGELRQPQH
NA,11,TRBJ1-5,TRBV6-2/TRBV6-3,ATWGHTNQPQH
NA,14,TRBJ2-7,TRBV7-6,ASSPHPGTYIYEQY
NA,16,TRBJ2-3,TRBV7-2,ASSEALVGLLSTDTQY
NA,11,TRBJ1-2,TRBV5-1,VSSLEAAHGYT
NA,14,TRBJ2-1,TRBV20-1,SARGLPSGAHNEQF
TRBD2,13,TRBJ2-3,TRBV12-3/TRBV12-4,ASSSAGRNTDTQY
NA,15,TRBJ1-2,TRBV4-2,ASSPLARLGLPYGYT